These 14 T cell receptor beta chains share one sample of origin, sequenced in a study of blood T cell repertoires in COVID-19. The method was immunoSEQ multiplex PCR; TCRdb's version includes in-frame clones alone and lacks a portion of them. In the table there are about 200,000 clones, under 90% of which are singletons. Material: peripheral blood. The receptor set was obtained from a human donor in a cohort sampled during active COVID-19.

The CDR3 region is CASSLRQGNSPLHF. The CDR3 nucleotides read TGCGCCAGCAGCTTGCGGCAGGGCAATTCACCCCTCCACTTT. The chain uses TRBV5-1 and TRBJ1-6, with D tentatively TRBD1 (5 bases). CDR1 and CDR2 from the germline V gene are SGHRS and YFSETQ. CDR3 length equals 14 residues. V lost 1 base, J lost 7 bases, and 9 bases lay in between.

This CDR3 is CASSLTLREAFF. DNA for the CDR3: TGTGCCAGCAGTTTAACTTTACGAGAAGCTTTCTTT. The chain combines TRBV12-3 or TRBV12-4 with TRBJ1-1; no reliable D call. The V and J ends lost 2 bases and 8 bases respectively, with 9 bases between them. CDR3 size: 12 residues.

The V gene is TRBV5-1, the J gene TRBJ2-2; TRBD2 aligns across 9 bases. The CDR3 loop spans 17 amino acids. Trimming took 2 bases from V and 6 from J; bases not matched to a gene: 11. The germline CDR1 and CDR2 sequences are SGHRS and YFSETQ. DNA of the CDR3: TGCGCCAGCAGCTTAATAGCGGGAGTACGGGTACCCGGGGAGCTGTTTTTT. Protein: CASSLIAGVRVPGELFF.

This clone was counted once. The chain has TRBV28 and TRBJ1-1, with 7 bases aligning to TRBD1. Per the germline V gene, CDR1 is MDHEN and CDR2 is SYDVKM. V lost 7 bases and J lost 5; bases outside the gene matches: 10. This CDR3 contains 14 residues. The CDR3 is CASNSQGGRTEAFF. The DNA for the CDR3 is TGTGCCAGCAACTCCCAGGGGGGAAGGACTGAAGCTTTCTTT.

The chain's CDR3 is CASSHGQSVNTEAFF. CDR3 nucleotides: TGTGCCAGCAGCCATGGACAGTCAGTGAACACTGAAGCTTTCTTT. This chain connects TRBV4-2 to TRBJ1-1, with a weak D call TRBD1 (6 bases). The CDR3 runs 15 residues. Germline V gives CDR1 LGHNA, CDR2 YNFKEQ. Trimming stripped 3 bases from V and 0 bases from J, with 11 bases between.

This clone has only one observation. The CDR3 protein is CASSAPGGAQYF. DNA for the CDR3: TGTGCCAGCAGTGCCCCGGGGGGGGCCCAGTACTTC. The chain has TRBV27 and TRBJ2-5; TRBD2 matches at 8 bases. Trimming cost V 5 bases and J 9 bases; bases outside gene matches: 5. Germline lookup yields CDR1 MNHEY and CDR2 SMNVEV (reference sequence). The CDR3 has 12 amino acids.

The CDR3 loop is CASSQQQGGGTDTQYF. The CDR3, as DNA: TGTGCCAGCAGCCAACAACAGGGGGGAGGAACAGATACGCAGTATTTT. The V call is TRBV3-1 (or the pseudogene TRBV3-2), the J call TRBJ2-3; 8 nucleotides line up with TRBD1. This CDR3 has 16 residues. Germline V gives CDR1 LGHDT, CDR2 YNNKEL (reference sequence). The V segment lost 2 bases and the J segment 3 bases; nucleotides outside the gene matches: 7.

V gene TRBV7-9 combines with J gene TRBJ1-2; D is uncertain. The ends were cut back, 6 bases at V and 0 bases at J, with 14 bases in the middle. This CDR3 region has 15 residues. Germline CDR1 is SEHNR and CDR2 is FQNEAQ (reference sequence). The CDR3 region is CASSYPGETNYGYTF. Written as DNA, the CDR3 is TGTGCCAGCAGTTATCCCGGGGAAACTAACTATGGCTACACCTTC.

The chain links TRBV6-5 to TRBJ2-1, with D possibly being TRBD2 (7 bases). Trimming cost V 6 bases and J 7 bases, with 19 bases left between them. This CDR3 spans 15 amino acids. The V gene's germline CDR1 is MNHEY and CDR2 SVGAGI. The CDR3 bases are TGTGCCAGCAGGCCGGTAGGGGGGGCCAAGAATGAGCAGTTCTTC. This codes for CASRPVGGAKNEQFF.

The chain has TRBV5-4 and TRBJ2-5; TRBD2 aligns across 7 bases. The J segment lost 1 base and the V segment lost 0 bases, leaving 6 bases of the junction unmatched. This CDR3 is 16 amino acids long. Germline V gene lookup returns CDR1 SGHNT and CDR2 YYREEE (reference sequence). The CDR3 loop is CASSLVSGGRQETQYF. In nucleotides, the CDR3 is TGTGCCAGCAGCTTGGTGTCGGGGGGACGCCAAGAGACCCAGTACTTC.

This sequence joins TRBV21-1 and TRBJ1-2. TRBV21-1 is given as a pseudogene. This CDR3 is 13 amino acids long. The CDR3 DNA is TGTGCCAGCAGCCCCGGGAGGAAATCTGGCTACACCTTC. Translation gives CASSPGRKSGYTF.

The rearrangement links TRBV11-2 to TRBJ2-3; D not certain. Germline-derived CDR1 and CDR2 are SGHAT and FQNNGV. This CDR3 comprises 14 residues. Between the trimmed V and J ends, which lost 1 base and 0 bases, there was a span of 5 bases. CDR3 nucleotide sequence: TGTGCCAGCAGCTTAGCTTTGAGCACAGATACGCAGTATTTT. As protein: CASSLALSTDTQYF.

V usage is TRBV6-5 and J usage is TRBJ1-2; D is possibly TRBD1 (5 bases). The V and J ends lost 0 bases and 6 bases respectively, with 17 bases between them. The CDR3 has 16 residues. The germline V gene has CDR1 MNHEY and CDR2 SVGAGI. The CDR3 reads CASSYSTGGRLNGYTF. In DNA form, the CDR3 reads TGTGCCAGCAGTTACTCGACCGGGGGAAGGTTGAATGGCTACACCTTC.

This CDR3 is CASSYSLGRTGELFF. CDR3 bases: TGTGCCAGCAGTTACTCACTTGGGAGGACCGGGGAGCTGTTTTTT. This chain connects TRBV6-5 to TRBJ2-2; D is possibly TRBD2 (6 bases). Germline CDR1 reads MNHEY; CDR2 reads SVGAGI. The V and J ends lost 0 bases and 5 bases respectively, with 10 bases between them. The CDR3 extends over 15 amino acids.